The sequence of this T cell receptor beta chain was determined in a study of blood T cell repertoires in COVID-19. Background on the study: What the recovered Cohort 3 donors had was two negative PCRs, clearance, or symptom resolution. T cells, B-cell-depleted T cells, or PBMCs provided the cDNA or gDNA that served as material.

The CDR3 extends over 15 amino acids. The trim removed 6 bases at V and 3 bases at J, leaving 10 bases unmatched. In germline, CDR1 is SNHLY, CDR2 FYNNEI. This table comes from immunoSEQ multiplex PCR, and its TCRdb copy is limited to in-frame clones, with some not included. Counted here are roughly 140,000 clones, over 75% occurring once; the ten biggest clones make up 3% to 4.5%. The rearrangement uses TRBV2 and TRBJ2-5; 7 bases line up with TRBD1. This receptor was obtained from a man in his fifties or sixties in a cohort exposed to, infected with or recovered from COVID-19 (not recorded which). Input material: PBMCs or T cells enriched from blood (not recorded which). The CDR3 loop is CASSAWGQSEETQYF. The CDR3 nucleotides are TGTGCCAGCAGCGCCTGGGGACAGTCTGAAGAGACCCAGTACTTC.